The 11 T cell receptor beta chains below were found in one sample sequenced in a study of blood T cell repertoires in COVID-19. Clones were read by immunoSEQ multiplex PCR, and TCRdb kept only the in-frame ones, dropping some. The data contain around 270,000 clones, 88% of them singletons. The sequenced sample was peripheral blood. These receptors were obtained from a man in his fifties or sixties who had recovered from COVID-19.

This CDR3 reads CASSLVSGARETQYF. Written as DNA, the CDR3 is TGCGCCAGCAGCTTGGTTAGCGGGGCTAGAGAGACCCAGTACTTC. This sequence joins TRBV5-1 and TRBJ2-5, with 8 bases matching TRBD2. The V and J ends lost 0 bases and 4 bases, in that order; junction bases with no gene match: 5. Germline-derived CDR1 and CDR2 are SGHRS and YFSETQ. The CDR3 runs to 15 residues.

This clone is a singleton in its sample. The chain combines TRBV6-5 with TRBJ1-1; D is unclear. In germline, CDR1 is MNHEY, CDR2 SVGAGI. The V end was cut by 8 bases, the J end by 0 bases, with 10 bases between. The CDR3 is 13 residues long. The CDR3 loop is CASGLTMNTEAFF. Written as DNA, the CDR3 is TGTGCCAGCGGCCTCACAATGAACACTGAAGCTTTCTTT.

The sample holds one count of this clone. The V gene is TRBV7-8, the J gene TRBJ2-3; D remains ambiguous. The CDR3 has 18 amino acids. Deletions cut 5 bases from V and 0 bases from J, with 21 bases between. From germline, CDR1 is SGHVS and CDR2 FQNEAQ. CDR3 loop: CASSTPYPSTSSTDTQYF. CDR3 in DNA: TGTGCCAGCAGCACCCCCTACCCGAGCACTTCTAGCACAGATACGCAGTATTTT.

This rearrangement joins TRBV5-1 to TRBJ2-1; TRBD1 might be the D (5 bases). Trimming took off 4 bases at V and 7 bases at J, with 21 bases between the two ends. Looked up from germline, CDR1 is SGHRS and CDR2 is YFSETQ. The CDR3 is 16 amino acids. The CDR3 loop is CASSPSWTTVTNEQFF. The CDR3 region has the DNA TGCGCCAGCAGCCCCTCCTGGACAACTGTTACGAATGAGCAGTTCTTC.

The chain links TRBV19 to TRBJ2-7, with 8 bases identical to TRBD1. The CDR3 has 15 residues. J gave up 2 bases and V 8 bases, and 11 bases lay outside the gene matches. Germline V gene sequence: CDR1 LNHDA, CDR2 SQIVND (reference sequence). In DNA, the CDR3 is TGTGCCAGTGACGCTGGACAGGGCAAAACCTACGAGCAGTACTTC. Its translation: CASDAGQGKTYEQYF.

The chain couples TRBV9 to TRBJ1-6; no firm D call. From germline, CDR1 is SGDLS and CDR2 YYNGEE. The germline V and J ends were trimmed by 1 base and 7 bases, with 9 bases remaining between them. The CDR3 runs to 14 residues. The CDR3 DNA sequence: TGTGCCAGCAGCGTATTGGCGGAAAATTCACCCCTCCACTTT. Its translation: CASSVLAENSPLHF.

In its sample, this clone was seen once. CDR3 DNA: TGTGCCAGCAGCCAGGAAGGAGGGGGGGCGGCAGATACGCAGTATTTT. Protein: CASSQEGGGAADTQYF. V is TRBV4-2 and J is TRBJ2-3; tentative D call: TRBD2 (7 bases). The CDR3 extends over 16 amino acids. Looked up from germline, CDR1 is LGHNA and CDR2 is YNFKEQ. Trimming took 3 bases from V and 4 from J, leaving 17 bases between them.

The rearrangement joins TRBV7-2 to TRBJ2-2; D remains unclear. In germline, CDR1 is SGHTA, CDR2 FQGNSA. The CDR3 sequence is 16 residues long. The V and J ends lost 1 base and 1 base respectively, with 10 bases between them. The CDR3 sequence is CASSLVGRRNTGELFF. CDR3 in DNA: TGTGCCAGCAGCTTAGTTGGTAGGAGGAACACCGGGGAGCTGTTTTTT.

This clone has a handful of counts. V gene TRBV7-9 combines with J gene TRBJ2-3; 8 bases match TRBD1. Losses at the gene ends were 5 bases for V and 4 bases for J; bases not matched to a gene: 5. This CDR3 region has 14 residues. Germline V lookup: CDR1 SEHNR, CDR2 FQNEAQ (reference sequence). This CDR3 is CASSKDRVADTQYF. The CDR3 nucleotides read TGTGCCAGCAGCAAGGACAGGGTGGCAGATACGCAGTATTTT. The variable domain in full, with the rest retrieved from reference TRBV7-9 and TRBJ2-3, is DTGVSQNPRHKITKRGQNVTFRCDPISEHNRLYWYRQTLGQGPEFLTYFQNEAQLEKSRLLSDRFSAERPKGSFSTLEIQRTEQGDSAMYLCASSKDRVADTQYFGPGTRLTVL.

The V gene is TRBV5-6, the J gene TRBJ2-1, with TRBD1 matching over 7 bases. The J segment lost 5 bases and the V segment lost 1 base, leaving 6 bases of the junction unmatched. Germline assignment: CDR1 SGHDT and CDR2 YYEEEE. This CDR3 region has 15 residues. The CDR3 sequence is CASSLYRGFDNEQFF. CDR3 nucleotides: TGTGCCAGCAGCTTGTACAGGGGCTTCGACAATGAGCAGTTCTTC. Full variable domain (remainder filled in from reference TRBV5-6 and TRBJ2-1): DAGVTQSPTHLIKTRGQQVTLRCSPKSGHDTVSWYQQALGQGPQFIFQYYEEEERQRGNFPDRFSGHQFPNYSSELNVNALLLGDSALYLCASSLYRGFDNEQFFGPGTRLTVL.

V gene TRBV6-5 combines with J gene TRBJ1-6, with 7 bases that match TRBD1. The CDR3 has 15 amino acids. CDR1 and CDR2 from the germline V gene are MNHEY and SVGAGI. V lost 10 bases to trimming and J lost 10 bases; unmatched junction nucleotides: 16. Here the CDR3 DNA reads TGTGCCACCCACCGAATACAGGGGTTAGGGTCACCCCTCCACTTT. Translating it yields CATHRIQGLGSPLHF.